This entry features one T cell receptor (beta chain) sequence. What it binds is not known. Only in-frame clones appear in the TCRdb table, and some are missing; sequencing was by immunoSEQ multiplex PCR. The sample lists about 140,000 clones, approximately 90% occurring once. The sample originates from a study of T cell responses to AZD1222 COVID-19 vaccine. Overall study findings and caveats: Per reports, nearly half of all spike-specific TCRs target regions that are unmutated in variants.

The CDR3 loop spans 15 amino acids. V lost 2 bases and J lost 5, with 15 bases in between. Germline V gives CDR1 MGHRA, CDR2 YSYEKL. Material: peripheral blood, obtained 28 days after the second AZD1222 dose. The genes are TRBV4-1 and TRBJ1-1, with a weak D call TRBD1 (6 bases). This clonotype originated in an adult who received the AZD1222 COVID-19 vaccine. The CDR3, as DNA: TGCGCCAGCAGCCAAATATTTACGAGGGGGACTGAAGCTTTCTTT. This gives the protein CASSQIFTRGTEAFF.